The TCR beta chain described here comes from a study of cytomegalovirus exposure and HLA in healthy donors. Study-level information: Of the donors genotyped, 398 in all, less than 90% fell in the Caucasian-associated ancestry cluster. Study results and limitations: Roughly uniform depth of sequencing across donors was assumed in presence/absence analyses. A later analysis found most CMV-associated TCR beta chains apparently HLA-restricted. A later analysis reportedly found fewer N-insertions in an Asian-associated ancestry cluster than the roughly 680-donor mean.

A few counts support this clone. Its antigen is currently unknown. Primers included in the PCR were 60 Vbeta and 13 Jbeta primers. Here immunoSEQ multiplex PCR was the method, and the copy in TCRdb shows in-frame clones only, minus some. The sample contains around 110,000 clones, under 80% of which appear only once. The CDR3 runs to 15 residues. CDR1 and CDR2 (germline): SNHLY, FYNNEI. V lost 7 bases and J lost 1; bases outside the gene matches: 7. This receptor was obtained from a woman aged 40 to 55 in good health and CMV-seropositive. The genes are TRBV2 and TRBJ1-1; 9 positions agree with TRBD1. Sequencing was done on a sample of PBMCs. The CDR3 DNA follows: TGTGCCAGCACCAAACCGGGACAGGGGAACACTGAAGCTTTCTTT. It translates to CASTKPGQGNTEAFF. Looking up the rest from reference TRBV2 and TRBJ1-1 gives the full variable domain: EPEVTQTPSHQVTQMGQEVILRCVPISNHLYFYWYRQILGQKVEFLVSFYNNEISEKSEIFDDQFSVERPDGSNFTLKIRSTKLEDSAMYFCASTKPGQGNTEAFFGQGTRLTVV.